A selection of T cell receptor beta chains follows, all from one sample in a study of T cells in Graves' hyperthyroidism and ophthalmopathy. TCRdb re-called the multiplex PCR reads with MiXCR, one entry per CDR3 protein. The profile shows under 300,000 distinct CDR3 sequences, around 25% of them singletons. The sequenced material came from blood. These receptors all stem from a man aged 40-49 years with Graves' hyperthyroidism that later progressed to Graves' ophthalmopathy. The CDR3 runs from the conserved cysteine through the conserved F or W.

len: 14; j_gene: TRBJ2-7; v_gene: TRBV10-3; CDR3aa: CAISESEGADEQYF
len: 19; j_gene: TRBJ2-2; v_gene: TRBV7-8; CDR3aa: CASSLSGLAGVGGSGELFF
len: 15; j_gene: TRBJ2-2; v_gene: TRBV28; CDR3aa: CASSLSGARTGELFF
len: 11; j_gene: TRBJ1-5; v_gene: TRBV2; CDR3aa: CASSQGLGQHF
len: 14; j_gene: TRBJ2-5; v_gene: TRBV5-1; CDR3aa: CASSLGQPRETQYF
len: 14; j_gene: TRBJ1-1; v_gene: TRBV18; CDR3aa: CASSLQDSNTEAFF
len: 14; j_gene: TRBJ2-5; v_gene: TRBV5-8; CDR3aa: CASSDYRGGETQYF
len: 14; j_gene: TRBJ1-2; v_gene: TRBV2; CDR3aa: CASSGRTTNYGYTF
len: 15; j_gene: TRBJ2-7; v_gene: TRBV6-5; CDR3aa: CASTTGLAGTYEQYF
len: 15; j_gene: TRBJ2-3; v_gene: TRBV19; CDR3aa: CASSGRPDFTDTRYF
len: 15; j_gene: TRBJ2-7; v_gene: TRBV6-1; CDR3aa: CASSQGQGQAYEQYF
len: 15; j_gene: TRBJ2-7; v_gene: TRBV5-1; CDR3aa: CASSLAGTASYEQYF
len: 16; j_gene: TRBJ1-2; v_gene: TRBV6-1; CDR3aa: CASGRVGTGANYGYTF
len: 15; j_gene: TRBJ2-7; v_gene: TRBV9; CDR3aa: CASSVVAGSTYEQYF
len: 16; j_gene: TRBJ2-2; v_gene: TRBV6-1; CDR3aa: CASSADRPGRTGELFF
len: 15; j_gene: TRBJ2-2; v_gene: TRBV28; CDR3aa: CASSPSRGRLRELFF
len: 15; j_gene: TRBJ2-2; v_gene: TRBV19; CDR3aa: CASRIRTGGAGELFF
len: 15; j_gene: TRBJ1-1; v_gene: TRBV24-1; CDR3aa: CATRDGTGVNTEAFF
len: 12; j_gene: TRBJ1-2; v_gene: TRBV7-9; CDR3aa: CASSGGEEGYTF
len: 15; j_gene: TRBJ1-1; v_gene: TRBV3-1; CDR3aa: CASSATGPMNTEAFF
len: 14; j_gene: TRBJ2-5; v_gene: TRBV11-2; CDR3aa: CASSLAGTKETQYF
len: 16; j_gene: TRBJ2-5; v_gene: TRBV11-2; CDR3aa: CASSLFTSGSPKTQYF
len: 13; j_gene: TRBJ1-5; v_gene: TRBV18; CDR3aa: CASSPQGKAPQHF
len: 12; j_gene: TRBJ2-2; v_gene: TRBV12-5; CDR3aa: CASGLVPGELFF
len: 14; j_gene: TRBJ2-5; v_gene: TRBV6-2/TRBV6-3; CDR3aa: CASSSPGVLKTQYF
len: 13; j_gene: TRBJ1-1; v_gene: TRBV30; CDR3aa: CAGATGVATEAFF
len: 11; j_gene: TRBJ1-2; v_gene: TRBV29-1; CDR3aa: CSVLNRSGYTF
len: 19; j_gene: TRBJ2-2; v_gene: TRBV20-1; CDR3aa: CSAPINYGLAGVYIGELFF
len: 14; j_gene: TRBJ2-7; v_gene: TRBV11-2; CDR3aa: CASCIPGGAYEQYF
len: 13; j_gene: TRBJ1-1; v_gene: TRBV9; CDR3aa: CASSVEQYTEAFF
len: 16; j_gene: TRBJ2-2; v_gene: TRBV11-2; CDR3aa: CASRQSGPGVAGELFF
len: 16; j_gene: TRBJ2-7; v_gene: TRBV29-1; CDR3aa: CSVEGVRGGDAYEQYF
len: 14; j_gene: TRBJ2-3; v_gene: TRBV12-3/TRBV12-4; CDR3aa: CASRIAGVGDTQYF
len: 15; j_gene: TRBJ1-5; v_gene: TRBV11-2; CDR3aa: CASSSGGGSFQPQHF
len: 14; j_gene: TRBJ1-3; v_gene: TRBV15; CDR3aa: CATRSGVTGNTIYF
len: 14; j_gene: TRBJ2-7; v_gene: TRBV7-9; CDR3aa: CASSRTTYAFEQYF
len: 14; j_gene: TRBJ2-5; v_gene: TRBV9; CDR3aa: CASSVGAYQETQYF
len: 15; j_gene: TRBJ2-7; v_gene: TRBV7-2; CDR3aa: CASSDPGTIRFEQYF
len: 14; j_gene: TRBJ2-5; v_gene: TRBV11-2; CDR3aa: CASSLNSGQETQYF
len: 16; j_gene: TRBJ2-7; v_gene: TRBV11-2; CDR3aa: CASSSFTSGRGYEQYF
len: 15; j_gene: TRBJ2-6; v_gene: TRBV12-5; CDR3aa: CASGLTVTGANVLTF
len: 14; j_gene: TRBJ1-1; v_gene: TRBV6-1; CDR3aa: CASSEAPWGTEAFF
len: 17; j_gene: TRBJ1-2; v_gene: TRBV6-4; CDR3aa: CASSPRPGRGYNYGYTF
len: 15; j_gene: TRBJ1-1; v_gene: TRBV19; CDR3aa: CATTTSPGEDTEAFF
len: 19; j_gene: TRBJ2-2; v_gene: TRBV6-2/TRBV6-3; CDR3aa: CASSYLPRSGRTNTGELFF
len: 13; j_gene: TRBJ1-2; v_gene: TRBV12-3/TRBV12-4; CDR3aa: CASGGEGSYGYTF
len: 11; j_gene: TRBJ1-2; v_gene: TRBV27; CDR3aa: CASSDLWGYTF
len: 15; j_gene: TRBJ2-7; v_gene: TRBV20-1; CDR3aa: CSARDPSSRSYEQYF
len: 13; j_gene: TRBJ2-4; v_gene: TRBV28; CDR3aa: CASNSRGGDIQYF
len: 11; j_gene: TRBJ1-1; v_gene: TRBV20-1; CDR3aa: CSGGTNTEAFF
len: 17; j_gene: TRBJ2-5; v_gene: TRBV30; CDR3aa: CAWSVGGLAGERETQYF
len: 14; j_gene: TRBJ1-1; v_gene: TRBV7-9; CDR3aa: CASSLPAPSVEAFF
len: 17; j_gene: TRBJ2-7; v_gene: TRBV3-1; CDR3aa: CASSQAGLAGVGYEQYF
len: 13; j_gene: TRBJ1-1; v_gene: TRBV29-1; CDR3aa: CSVEGRGNTEAFF